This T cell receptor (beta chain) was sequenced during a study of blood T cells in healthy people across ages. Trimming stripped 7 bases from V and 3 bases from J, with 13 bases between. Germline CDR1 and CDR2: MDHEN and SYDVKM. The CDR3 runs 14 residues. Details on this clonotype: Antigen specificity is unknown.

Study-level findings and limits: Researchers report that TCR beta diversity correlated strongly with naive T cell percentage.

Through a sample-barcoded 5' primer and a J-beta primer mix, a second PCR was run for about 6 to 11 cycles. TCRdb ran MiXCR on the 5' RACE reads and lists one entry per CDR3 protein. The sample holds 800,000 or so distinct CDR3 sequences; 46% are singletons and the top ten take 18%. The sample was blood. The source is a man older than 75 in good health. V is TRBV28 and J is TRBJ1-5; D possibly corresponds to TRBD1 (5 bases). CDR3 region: CASTISGYNQPQHF. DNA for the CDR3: TGTGCCAGCACCATCTCAGGGTACAATCAGCCCCAGCATTTT.